The table lists the clone carrying this T cell receptor beta chain with a few counts. The target antigen is unknown. Germline CDR1 LGHNA, CDR2 YSLEER. Trimming removed 0 bases from V and 5 bases from J, with 13 bases in between. The CDR3 covers 15 residues. This sample was taken from a study of T cells after yellow fever vaccination. Study-wide points: The booster saw the reappearance of most primary-vaccination clones (more than 95% CD4, 80% to 90% CD8). On re-exposure, the response was weaker but peaked faster, at day 5 versus 15. FACS-sorted repertoires could contain abundant clonotypes contaminating from the bulk population.

TCRdb itself ran the 5' RACE reads through MiXCR, one entry per CDR3 protein. The sample lists hundreds of thousands of distinct CDR3 sequences, over 8% occurring once. V usage is TRBV4-3 and J usage is TRBJ2-5, with D tentatively TRBD2 (5 bases). Sequenced material: PBMCs, taken on the day of the first yellow fever vaccination. This receptor was taken from a man in his late teens or twenties who received the YFV17D yellow fever vaccine. The CDR3 sequence: CASSQEGRSVETQYF. The DNA of the CDR3 is TGCGCCAGCAGCCAAGAGGGGAGAAGCGTGGAGACCCAGTACTTC.